This T cell receptor (beta chain) originates from a study of blood T cell repertoires in COVID-19. At the level of the study: Samples representing acute and convalescent COVID-19 were sourced from the United States, Italy and Spain. From T cells, B-cell-depleted T cells, or PBMCs came the material, which was cDNA or gDNA.

The V gene end was trimmed by 5 bases and the J gene end by 11 bases; junction bases not matched to a gene: 18. Germline V gene data show CDR1 as MDHEN and CDR2 as SYDVKM. There are 16 residues in the CDR3. Original handling: Amplification of reference gene primers was used by the study to estimate nucleated cell counts. Here immunoSEQ multiplex PCR was the method, and the copy in TCRdb shows in-frame clones only, minus some. Clone size and the V and J calls come from that table; the DNA yielded D and trimming. The sample consists of roughly 63,000 clones, under 85% of them appearing once. The specimen sequenced was peripheral blood. The source of this sequence is an elderly woman with acute or convalescent COVID-19. The chain employs TRBV28 and TRBJ2-1; TRBD2 matches at 7 bases. DNA of the CDR3: TGTGCCAGCAGTCCTCTCCGCGCAGATTCCGGGAGGAAGCAGTTCTTC. This translates into CASSPLRADSGRKQFF.